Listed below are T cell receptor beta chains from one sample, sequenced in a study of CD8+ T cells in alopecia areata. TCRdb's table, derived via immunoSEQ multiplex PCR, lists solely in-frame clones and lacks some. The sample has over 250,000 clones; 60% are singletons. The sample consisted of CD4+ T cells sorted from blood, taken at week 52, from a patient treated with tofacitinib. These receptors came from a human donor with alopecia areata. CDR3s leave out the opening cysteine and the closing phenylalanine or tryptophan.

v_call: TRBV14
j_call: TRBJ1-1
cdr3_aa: ASTAGMNTEAF

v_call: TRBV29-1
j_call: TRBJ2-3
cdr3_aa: SVGDPQDTQY

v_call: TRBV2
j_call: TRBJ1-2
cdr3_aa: ASSQGPSVANYGYT

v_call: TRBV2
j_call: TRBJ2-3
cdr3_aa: ASSGQGGIDTQY

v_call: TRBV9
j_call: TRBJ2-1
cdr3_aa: ASSASGDSYNEQF

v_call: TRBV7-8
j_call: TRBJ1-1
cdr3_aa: ASIRGTPLNTEAF

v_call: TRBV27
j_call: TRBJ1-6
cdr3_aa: ASSSRQGWHSPLH

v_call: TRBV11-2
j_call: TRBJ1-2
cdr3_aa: ASSLERTGGRL

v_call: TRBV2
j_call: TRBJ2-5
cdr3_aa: ASKDDQETQY

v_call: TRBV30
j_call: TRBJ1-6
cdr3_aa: AWRIGVSNSPLH

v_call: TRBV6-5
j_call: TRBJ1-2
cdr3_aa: ASSYGRGSAGYT

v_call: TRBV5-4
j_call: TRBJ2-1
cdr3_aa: ASSLAGLYNEQF

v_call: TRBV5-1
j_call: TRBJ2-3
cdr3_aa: ASSQSGALTDTQY

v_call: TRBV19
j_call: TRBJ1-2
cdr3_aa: ASSRQGAFGANYGYT

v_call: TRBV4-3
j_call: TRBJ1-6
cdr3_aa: ASSQDWVSGSPLH

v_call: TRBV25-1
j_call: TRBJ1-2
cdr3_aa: ASSLGRNYGYT

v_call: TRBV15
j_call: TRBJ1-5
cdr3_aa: ATSRPPGGRGQIDSNQPQH

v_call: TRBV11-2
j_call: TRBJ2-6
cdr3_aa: ASSLAGQGANVLT

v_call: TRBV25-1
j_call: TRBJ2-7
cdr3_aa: ASLPYEQY

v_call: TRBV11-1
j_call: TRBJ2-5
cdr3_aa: ASSPGNRETQY

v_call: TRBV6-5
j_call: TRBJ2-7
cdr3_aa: ASRRTVTTYEQY

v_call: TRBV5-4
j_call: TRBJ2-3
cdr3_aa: ASSPTTSTDTQY

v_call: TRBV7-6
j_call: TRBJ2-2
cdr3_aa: ASRLTSTGELF

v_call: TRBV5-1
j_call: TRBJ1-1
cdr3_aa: ASTKGTSNTEAF

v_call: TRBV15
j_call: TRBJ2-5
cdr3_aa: ATSRDESGLAETQY

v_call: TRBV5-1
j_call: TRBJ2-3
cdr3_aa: ASSPGLAGYNTQY

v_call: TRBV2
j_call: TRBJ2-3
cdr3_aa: ASSDGGRSTDTQY

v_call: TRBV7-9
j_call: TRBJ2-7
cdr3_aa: ASSPPFRAPNAYEQY

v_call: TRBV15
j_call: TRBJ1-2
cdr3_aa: ATSRDHTGVDGYT

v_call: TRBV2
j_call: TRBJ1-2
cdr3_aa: ASRTGRANGYT

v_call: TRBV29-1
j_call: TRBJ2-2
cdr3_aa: SVRDHNTGELF

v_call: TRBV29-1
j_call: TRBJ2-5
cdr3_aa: SVARQGKETQY

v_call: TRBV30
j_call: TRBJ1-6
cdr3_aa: AWSVFDGSPLH

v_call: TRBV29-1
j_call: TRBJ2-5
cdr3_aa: SVEWPSGGGETQY

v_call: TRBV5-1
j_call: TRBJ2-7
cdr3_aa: ASSLAGRYEQY

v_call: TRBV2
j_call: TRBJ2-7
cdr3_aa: ASSLQKPVYEQY

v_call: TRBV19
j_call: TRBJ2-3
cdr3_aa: ASSIGPGLASTDTQY

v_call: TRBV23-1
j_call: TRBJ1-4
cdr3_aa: ASSQSDEKLF

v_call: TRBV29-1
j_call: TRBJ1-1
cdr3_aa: SVDKTGGTEAF

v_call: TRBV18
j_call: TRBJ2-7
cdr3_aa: ASSTTSREDEQY

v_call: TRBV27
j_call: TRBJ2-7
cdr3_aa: ASSPSVPYEQY

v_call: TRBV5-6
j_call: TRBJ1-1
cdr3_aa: ASSSSGTGKRGTEAF

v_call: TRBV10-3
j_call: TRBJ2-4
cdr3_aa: AISEFDLTGAKNIQY

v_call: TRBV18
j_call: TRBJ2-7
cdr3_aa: ASSPRGAWYEQY

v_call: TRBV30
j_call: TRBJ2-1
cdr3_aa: AWSGLSSYNEQF

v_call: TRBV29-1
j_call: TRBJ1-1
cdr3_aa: SVDDWTGGDTEAF